These T cell receptor beta chains were read from a single sample in a study of T cell responses to AZD1222 COVID-19 vaccine. The data were produced by immunoSEQ multiplex PCR, yet TCRdb's version contains in-frame clones alone and is incomplete. The sample gives around 100,000 clones, around 96% of which show up once; roughly 2% is in the top ten. The sequencing here drew on peripheral blood, taken on day 0 of AZD1222 vaccination. These receptor sequences come from an adult in good health. CDR3s include the opening cysteine and the closing phenylalanine or tryptophan. The D gene is left open where the match is weak. Clone sizes are given selectively: once, few, many, or a class where the clone is expanded.

once | TRBJ1-4 | TRBV11-3 | . | CASSLDGRKLFF | TGTGCCAGCAGCTTAGATGGAAGGAAACTGTTTTTT
once | TRBJ1-3 | TRBV28 | TRBD1 | CASSSPTTGGNTIYF | TGTGCCAGCAGTTCTCCAACGACAGGGGGCAACACCATATATTTT
. | TRBJ2-5 | TRBV7-9 | . | CASKGGRRGRETQYF | TGTGCCAGCAAAGGCGGACGGAGGGGTCGAGAGACCCAGTACTTC
. | TRBJ2-7 | TRBV21-1 | . | CASSGPGFMRVCEQYF | TGTGCCAGCAGCGGACCAGGGTTCATGAGGGTCTGCGAGCAGTACTTC
. | TRBJ1-1 | TRBV7-3 | . | CASSQEPGLTEAFF | TGTGCCAGCAGCCAGGAGCCGGGGCTAACTGAAGCTTTCTTT
once | TRBJ1-5 | TRBV5-1 | . | CASRIDGRTNQPQHF | TGCGCCAGCAGAATTGACGGGAGGACCAATCAGCCCCAGCATTTT
. | TRBJ1-2 | TRBV28 | . | CASSLWSGGKDGYTF | TGTGCCAGCAGTTTATGGTCCGGGGGAAAGGATGGCTACACCTTC
. | TRBJ1-2 | TRBV7-9 | TRBD1 | CASSQGADGYTF | TGTGCCAGCAGCCAGGGGGCGGATGGCTACACCTTC
. | TRBJ1-1 | TRBV7-9 | . | CASRIMNTEAFF | TGTGCCAGCCGGATCATGAACACTGAAGCTTTCTTT
. | TRBJ2-2 | TRBV3-1/TRBV3-2 | . | CASSPRLGELFF | TGTGCCAGCAGCCCCCGCCTGGGGGAGCTGTTTTTT
. | TRBJ2-7 | TRBV14 | . | CASSQDRQAYEQYF | TGTGCCAGCAGCCAAGATAGGCAAGCCTACGAGCAGTACTTC
. | TRBJ1-1 | TRBV18 | TRBD1 | CASSPGTGGGANTEAFF | TGTGCCAGCTCACCGGGGACAGGGGGCGGCGCGAACACTGAAGCTTTCTTT
. | TRBJ2-5 | TRBV7-2 | TRBD2 | CASSPGGGLAGNQETQYF | TGTGCCAGCAGCCCCGGAGGAGGGCTAGCGGGGAACCAAGAGACCCAGTACTTC
. | TRBJ2-7 | TRBV5-1 | . | CASSLVAGSYEQYF | TGCGCCAGCAGCTTGGTCGCGGGAAGCTACGAGCAGTACTTC
once | TRBJ2-5 | TRBV12-3/TRBV12-4 | . | CASSFEDF | TGTGCCAGCAGTTTCGAGGACTTC
. | TRBJ1-2 | TRBV7-8 | . | CASSLTGANYGYTF | TGTGCCAGCAGCTTAACAGGAGCTAACTATGGCTACACCTTC
. | TRBJ2-1 | TRBV7-9 | . | CASSLVVYRYSLQSNEQFF | TGTGCCAGCAGCTTAGTAGTTTACCGTTACTCGCTACAGTCCAATGAGCAGTTCTTC
. | TRBJ1-1 | TRBV7-9 | TRBD1 | CASSLWRGQENTEAFF | TGTGCCAGCAGCTTATGGCGGGGACAGGAGAACACTGAAGCTTTCTTT
. | TRBJ2-2 | TRBV28 | TRBD1 | CASSVQGAITGELFF | TGTGCCAGCAGCGTACAGGGGGCTATCACCGGGGAGCTGTTTTTT
. | TRBJ1-2 | TRBV13 | . | CAILSGGYGYTF | TGTGCCATTCTGTCCGGGGGCTATGGCTACACCTTC
. | TRBJ1-5 | TRBV9 | . | CASSRQPNQPQHF | TGTGCCAGCAGCCGACAACCCAATCAGCCCCAGCATTTT
. | TRBJ1-6 | TRBV27 | . | CATSLGGGSPLHF | TGTGCCACCTCATTAGGCGGGGGTTCACCCCTCCACTTT
. | TRBJ1-1 | TRBV6-2/TRBV6-3 | . | CASSYSLVKAFF | TGTGCCAGCAGTTACTCTTTGGTGAAGGCTTTCTTT
. | TRBJ1-1 | TRBV29-1 | . | CSAPSGGTEAFF | TGCAGCGCCCCGTCGGGGGGCACTGAAGCTTTCTTT
. | TRBJ1-2 | TRBV5-4 | . | CASSFWTSNYGYTF | TGTGCCAGCAGCTTCTGGACCTCTAACTATGGCTACACCTTC
. | TRBJ1-2 | TRBV3-1/TRBV3-2 | . | CASSQGAPHGYTF | TGTGCCAGCAGCCAGGGGGCGCCGCATGGCTACACCTTC
. | TRBJ2-1 | TRBV7-9 | TRBD2 | CASSPGLADVNEQFF | TGTGCCAGCAGCCCGGGACTAGCGGACGTTAATGAGCAGTTCTTC
. | TRBJ1-5 | TRBV19 | . | CASRIFPGVNQPQHF | TGTGCCAGTAGAATTTTTCCAGGGGTGAATCAGCCCCAGCATTTT
. | TRBJ1-1 | TRBV19 | . | CASTVTRVNTEAFF | TGTGCCAGTACCGTAACAAGGGTGAACACTGAAGCTTTCTTT
. | TRBJ2-1 | TRBV6-2/TRBV6-3 | . | CASSYREGGEQFF | TGTGCCAGCAGTTACCGAGAAGGGGGAGAGCAGTTCTTC
. | TRBJ2-1 | TRBV4-1 | . | CASSQRFEGIWDNEQFF | TGCGCCAGCAGCCAGAGATTCGAAGGGATTTGGGACAATGAGCAGTTCTTC
. | TRBJ1-5 | TRBV14 | . | CASSQGMGIQHF | TGTGCCAGCAGCCAAGGTATGGGGATCCAGCATTTT
. | TRBJ1-5 | TRBV5-6 | . | CASSVTLIQPQHF | TGTGCCAGCAGCGTTACACTGATACAGCCCCAGCATTTT
. | TRBJ1-1 | TRBV30 | . | CAWSRLMNTEAFF | TGTGCCTGGAGTAGACTAATGAACACTGAAGCTTTCTTT
. | TRBJ1-1 | TRBV29-1 | . | CSVAAVMNTEAFF | TGCAGCGTCGCCGCCGTCATGAACACTGAAGCTTTCTTT
. | TRBJ1-5 | TRBV6-5 | . | CASGQSGNQPQHF | TGTGCCAGCGGCCAGAGCGGCAATCAGCCCCAGCATTTT
. | TRBJ2-5 | TRBV19 | TRBD2 | CASSIASSGGPQETQYF | TGTGCCAGTAGTATAGCATCTAGCGGGGGGCCCCAAGAGACCCAGTACTTC
. | TRBJ1-4 | TRBV11-3 | TRBD1 | CASSSRTGVYEKLFF | TGTGCCAGCAGCTCCCGGACAGGGGTATATGAAAAACTGTTTTTT
. | TRBJ2-1 | TRBV27 | . | CASSLSASPYNEQFF | TGTGCCAGCAGTCTATCCGCTAGCCCGTACAATGAGCAGTTCTTC
few | TRBJ2-3 | TRBV5-3 | . | CARSFHVTTGPNSTDTQYF | TGTGCCAGAAGCTTCCACGTAACAACGGGCCCGAACAGCACAGATACGCAGTATTTT